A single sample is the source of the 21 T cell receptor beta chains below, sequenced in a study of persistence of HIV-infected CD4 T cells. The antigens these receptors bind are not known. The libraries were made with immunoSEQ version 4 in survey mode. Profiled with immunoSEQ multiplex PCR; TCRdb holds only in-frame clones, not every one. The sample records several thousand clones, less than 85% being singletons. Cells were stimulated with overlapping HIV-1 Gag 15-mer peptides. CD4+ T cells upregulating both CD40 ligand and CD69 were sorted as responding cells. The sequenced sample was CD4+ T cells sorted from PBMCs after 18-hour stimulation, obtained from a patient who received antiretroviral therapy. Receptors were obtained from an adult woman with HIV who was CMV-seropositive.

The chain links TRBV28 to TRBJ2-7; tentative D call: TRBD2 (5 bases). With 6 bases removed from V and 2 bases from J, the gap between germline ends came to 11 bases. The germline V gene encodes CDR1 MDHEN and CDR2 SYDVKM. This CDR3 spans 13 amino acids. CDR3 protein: CASRISGPYEQYF. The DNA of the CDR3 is TGTGCCAGCAGAATAAGCGGACCCTACGAGCAGTACTTC. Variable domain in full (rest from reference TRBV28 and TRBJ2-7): DVKVTQSSRYLVKRTGEKVFLECVQDMDHENMFWYRQDPGLGLRLIYFSYDVKMKEKGDIPEGYSVSREKKERFSLILESASTNQTSMYLCASRISGPYEQYFGPGTRLTVT.

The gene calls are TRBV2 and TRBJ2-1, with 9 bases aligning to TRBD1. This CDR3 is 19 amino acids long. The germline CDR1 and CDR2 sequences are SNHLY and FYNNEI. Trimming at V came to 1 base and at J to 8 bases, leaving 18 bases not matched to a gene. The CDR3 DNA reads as TGTGCCAGCAGTGAAGGGGCGGATCGGTGGACAGGGGTTGTGGATGAGCAGTTCTTC. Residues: CASSEGADRWTGVVDEQFF.

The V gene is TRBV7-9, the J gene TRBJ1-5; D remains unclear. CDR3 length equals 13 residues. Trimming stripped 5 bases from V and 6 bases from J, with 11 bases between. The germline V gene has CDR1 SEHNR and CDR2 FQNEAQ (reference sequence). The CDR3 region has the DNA TGTGCCAGCAGCCGTCGGGAGGGTCAGCCCCAGCATTTT. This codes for CASSRREGQPQHF.

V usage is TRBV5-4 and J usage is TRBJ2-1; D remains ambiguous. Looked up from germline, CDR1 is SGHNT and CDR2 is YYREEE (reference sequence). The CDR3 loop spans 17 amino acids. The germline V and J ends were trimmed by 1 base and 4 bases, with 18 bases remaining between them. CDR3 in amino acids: CASSLSKGTRTYNEQFF. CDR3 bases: TGTGCCAGCAGCTTGAGCAAGGGAACCCGCACTTACAATGAGCAGTTCTTC.

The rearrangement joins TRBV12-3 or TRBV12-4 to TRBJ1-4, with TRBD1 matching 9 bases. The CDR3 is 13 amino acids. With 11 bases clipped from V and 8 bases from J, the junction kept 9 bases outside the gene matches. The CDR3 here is CACARDRAEKLFF. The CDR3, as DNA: TGTGCCTGCGCCCGGGACAGGGCCGAAAAACTGTTTTTT.

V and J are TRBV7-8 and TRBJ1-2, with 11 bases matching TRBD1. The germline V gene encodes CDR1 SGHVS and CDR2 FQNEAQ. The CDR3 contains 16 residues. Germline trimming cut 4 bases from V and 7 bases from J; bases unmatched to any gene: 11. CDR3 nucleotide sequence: TGTGCCAGCAGCTCCGGACAGGGGGCGCGGCGTGGTGGCTACACCTTC. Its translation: CASSSGQGARRGGYTF.

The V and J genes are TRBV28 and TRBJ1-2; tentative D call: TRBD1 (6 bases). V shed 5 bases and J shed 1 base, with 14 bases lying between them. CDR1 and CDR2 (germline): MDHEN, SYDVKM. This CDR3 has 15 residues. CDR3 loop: CASSASGTNNYGYTF. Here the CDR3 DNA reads TGTGCCAGCAGTGCCTCCGGGACAAATAACTATGGCTACACCTTC.

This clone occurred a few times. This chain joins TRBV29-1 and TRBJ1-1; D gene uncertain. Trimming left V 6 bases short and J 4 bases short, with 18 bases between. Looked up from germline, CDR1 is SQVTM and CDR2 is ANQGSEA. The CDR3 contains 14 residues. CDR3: CSVSSVRETTEAFF. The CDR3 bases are TGCAGCGTCAGTTCAGTGCGGGAAACCACTGAAGCTTTCTTT.

CDR3 loop: CASSPPNWGGVGEQYF. In DNA, the CDR3 is TGTGCCAGCTCACCACCGAATTGGGGCGGGGTGGGCGAGCAGTACTTC. The chain links TRBV18 to TRBJ2-7; D is perhaps TRBD2 (6 bases). CDR3 length equals 16 residues. Germline V lookup: CDR1 KGHSH, CDR2 LQKENI. The ends were cut back, 0 bases at V and 6 bases at J, with 18 bases in the middle.

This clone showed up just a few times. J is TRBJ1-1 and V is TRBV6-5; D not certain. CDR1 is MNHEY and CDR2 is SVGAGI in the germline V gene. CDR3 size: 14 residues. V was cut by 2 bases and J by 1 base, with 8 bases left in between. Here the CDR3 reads CASSYDTGNTEAFF. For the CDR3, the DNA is TGTGCCAGCAGTTACGATACGGGGAACACTGAAGCTTTCTTT.

The CDR3 sequence: CASSLSPSGRAWETQYF. For the CDR3, the DNA is TGTGCCAGCAGCTTATCCCCTAGCGGGAGGGCATGGGAGACCCAGTACTTC. This chain joins TRBV7-3 and TRBJ2-5; 12 bases fit TRBD2. This CDR3 comprises 17 residues. The germline V gene has CDR1 SGHTA and CDR2 FQGTGA. Losses at the gene ends were 2 bases for V and 5 bases for J; bases not matched to a gene: 9.

CDR3 DNA sequence: TGTGCCAGCCTCTCTTGGACAGGGGGCAATGAGCAGTTCTTC. This codes for CASLSWTGGNEQFF. The chain carries TRBV28 and TRBJ2-1; 10 bases map to TRBD1. The CDR3 extends over 14 amino acids. J lost 6 bases, V lost 8 bases, and 7 bases had no gene match. Germline V gene sequence: CDR1 MDHEN, CDR2 SYDVKM.

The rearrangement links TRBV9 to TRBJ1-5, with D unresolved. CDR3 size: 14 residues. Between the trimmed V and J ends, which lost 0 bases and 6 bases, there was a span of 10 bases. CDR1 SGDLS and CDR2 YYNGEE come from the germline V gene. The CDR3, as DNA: TGTGCCAGCAGCGTAGGTTGGGGAAGTCAGCCCCAGCATTTT. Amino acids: CASSVGWGSQPQHF.

CDR3 in amino acids: CASSSSGHRIYEQYF. DNA of the CDR3: TGTGCCAGCAGTTCGTCGGGACACCGAATCTACGAGCAGTACTTC. The genes are TRBV5-5 and TRBJ2-7; D might be TRBD1 (6 bases). This CDR3 has 15 residues. V was pared by 5 bases and J by 3 bases, with 18 bases between. Germline CDR1 is SGHKS and CDR2 is YYEKEE (reference sequence). The full variable domain, its missing parts supplied by reference TRBV5-5 and TRBJ2-7, is DAGVTQSPTHLIKTRGQQVTLRCSPISGHKSVSWYQQVLGQGPQFIFQYYEKEERGRGNFPDRFSARQFPNYSSELNVNALLLGDSALYLCASSSSGHRIYEQYFGPGTRLTVT.

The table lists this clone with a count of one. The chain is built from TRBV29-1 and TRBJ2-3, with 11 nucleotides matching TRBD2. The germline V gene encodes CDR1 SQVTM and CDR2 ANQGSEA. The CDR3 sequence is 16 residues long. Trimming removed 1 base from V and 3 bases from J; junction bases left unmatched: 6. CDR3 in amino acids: CSVEGGLADVTDTQYF. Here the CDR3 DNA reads TGCAGCGTTGAAGGGGGACTAGCGGATGTTACAGATACGCAGTATTTT.

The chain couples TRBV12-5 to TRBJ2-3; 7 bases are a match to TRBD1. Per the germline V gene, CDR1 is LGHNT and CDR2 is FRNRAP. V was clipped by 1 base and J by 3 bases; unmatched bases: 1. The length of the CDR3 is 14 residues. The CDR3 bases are TGTGCTAGTGGTTTGGAACAGGGGACAGATACGCAGTATTTT. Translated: CASGLEQGTDTQYF.

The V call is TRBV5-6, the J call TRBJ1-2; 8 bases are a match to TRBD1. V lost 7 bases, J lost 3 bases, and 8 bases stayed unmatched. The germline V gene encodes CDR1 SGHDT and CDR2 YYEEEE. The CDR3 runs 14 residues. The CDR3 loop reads CASRDRGSDYGYTF. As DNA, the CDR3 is TGTGCCAGCCGCGACAGGGGAAGCGACTATGGCTACACCTTC.

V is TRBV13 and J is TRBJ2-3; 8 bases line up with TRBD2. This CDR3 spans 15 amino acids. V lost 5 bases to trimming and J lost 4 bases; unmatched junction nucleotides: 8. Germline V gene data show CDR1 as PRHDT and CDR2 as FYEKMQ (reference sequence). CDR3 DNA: TGTGCCAGCAGCCCCGGGACTAGGAGCGCAGATACGCAGTATTTT. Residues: CASSPGTRSADTQYF. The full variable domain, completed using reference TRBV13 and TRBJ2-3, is AAGVIQSPRHLIKEKRETATLKCYPIPRHDTVYWYQQGPGQDPQFLISFYEKMQSDKGSIPDRFSAQQFSDYHSELNMSSLELGDSALYFCASSPGTRSADTQYFGPGTRLTVL.

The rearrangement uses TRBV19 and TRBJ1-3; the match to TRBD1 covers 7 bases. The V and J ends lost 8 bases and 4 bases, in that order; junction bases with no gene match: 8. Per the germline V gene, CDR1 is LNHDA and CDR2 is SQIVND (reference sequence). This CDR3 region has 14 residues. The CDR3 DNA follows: TGTGCCAGTCTACAGGGGCCCGGCGGAAACACCATATATTTT. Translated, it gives CASLQGPGGNTIYF. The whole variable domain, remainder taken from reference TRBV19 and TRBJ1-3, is DGGITQSPKYLFRKEGQNVTLSCEQNLNHDAMYWYRQDPGQGLRLIYYSQIVNDFQKGDIAEGYSVSREKKESFPLTVTSAQKNPTAFYLCASLQGPGGNTIYFGEGSWLTVV.

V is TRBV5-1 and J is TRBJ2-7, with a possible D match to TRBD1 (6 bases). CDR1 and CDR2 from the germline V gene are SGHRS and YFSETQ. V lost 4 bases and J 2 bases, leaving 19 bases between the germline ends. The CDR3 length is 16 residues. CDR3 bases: TGCGCCAGCAGCCCACGCCGGACAGCCGTCACCTACGAGCAGTACTTC. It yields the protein CASSPRRTAVTYEQYF.

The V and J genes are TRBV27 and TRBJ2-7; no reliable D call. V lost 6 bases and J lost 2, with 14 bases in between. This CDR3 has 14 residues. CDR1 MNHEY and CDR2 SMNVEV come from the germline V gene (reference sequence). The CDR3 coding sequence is TGTGCCAGCAGGATGAGGCCGGGTCCCTACGAGCAGTACTTC. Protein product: CASRMRPGPYEQYF.